The clone carrying this T cell receptor beta chain was seen a handful of times. What it recognizes is unknown. These data belong to a study of radiation and T cells in renal cell carcinoma. General study results and limits: In nephrectomy-only tumors, top 100 clonotypes averaged approximately 43%, versus 54% irradiated.

Assay used: immunoSEQ multiplex PCR; TCRdb lists only in-frame clones, some missing. The profile covers about 10,000 clones, with roughly 60% appearing a single time and more than 9.5% taken by the ten largest. With 5 bases clipped from V and 4 bases from J, the junction kept 7 bases outside the gene matches. The germline V gene encodes CDR1 SGHTA and CDR2 FQGNSA. The CDR3 runs to 16 residues. The treatment: treatment-naive control, cytoreductive nephrectomy. The rearrangement links TRBV7-2 to TRBJ2-3; 12 nucleotides agree with TRBD2. The input for sequencing was tumor tissue, taken from a patient whose treatment was nephrectomy without radiotherapy. The sequence was collected from a man aged 40-49 years with renal cell carcinoma. The CDR3 DNA follows: TGTGCCAGCAGCCCCGTGAGACTAGCGGGAGCAGATACGCAGTATTTT. Translating gives CASSPVRLAGADTQYF.